What follows is one T cell receptor beta chain and its context. Its specificity is not known. The sample originates from a study of OX40 agonist ivuxolimab in advanced cancers. Study results and caveats: Low normalized T-cell clonal expansion was also seen in some nonresponders. The investigators did not determine what antigen specificity the expanded peripheral T cells had.

CDR3 length: 14 residues. Germline lookup yields CDR1 SGHTA and CDR2 FQGNSA. V gave up 1 base and J gave up 2 bases, with 8 bases separating them. Produced via immunoSEQ multiplex PCR; TCRdb's table is partial and in-frame only. The sample lists about 73,000 clones, around 86% occurring once. The sequencing here drew on CD4+ or CD8+ T cells sorted from blood, taken in a trial of the OX40 agonist ivuxolimab. The sequence was collected from an adult with an advanced solid tumor such as melanoma, head and neck, liver or kidney cancer. V and J are TRBV7-2 and TRBJ2-5, with D unresolved. The DNA of the CDR3 is TGTGCCAGCAGCTTAGAGGTGGCACAAGAGACCCAGTACTTC. This translates into CASSLEVAQETQYF.